This TCR beta chain derives from a study of T cell responses to AZD1222 COVID-19 vaccine. This clone was detected only a few times. Clones were sequenced by immunoSEQ multiplex PCR, and TCRdb holds only the in-frame ones, with some missing. The sample lists some 140,000 clones; 80% to 95% were seen once. V dropped 5 bases and J dropped 2; count of bases not matched to a gene: 7. This CDR3 contains 16 residues. Per the germline V gene, CDR1 is SGHAT and CDR2 is FQNNGV. This chain joins TRBV11-2 and TRBJ2-5; 11 nucleotides line up with TRBD2. The sequencing used peripheral blood, collected 28 days after the second AZD1222 dose. The sequence was obtained from an adult who received the AZD1222 COVID-19 vaccine. The CDR3 region is CASSLLAGGGQETQYF. The CDR3 DNA sequence: TGTGCCAGCAGCCTCCTAGCGGGAGGTGGGCAAGAGACCCAGTACTTC.